The count of the clone carrying this TCR beta chain is one. The record originates from a study of control samples from healthy donors and cancer patients. Assay used: immunoSEQ multiplex PCR; TCRdb lists only in-frame clones, some missing. Among about 55,000 clones, 88% were seen once, and the ten largest hold 3% to 4%. V lost 4 bases and J 2 bases, leaving 12 bases between the germline ends. Per germline, CDR1 PRHDT and CDR2 FYEKMQ (reference sequence). The CDR3 consists of 15 residues. The chain uses TRBV13 and TRBJ2-1; a weak D match, TRBD2 (5 bases). This clonotype was obtained from a man aged 50-60 years in good health. Sequences were obtained from blood. DNA for the CDR3: TGTGCCAGCAGCTCCCCGGGGTCAACCTACAATGAGCAGTTCTTC. This sequence encodes CASSSPGSTYNEQFF.